What follows are 13 T cell receptor beta chains derived from one specimen sequenced in a study of PD-L1 blockade in urothelial cancer. The repertoire was sequenced with immunoSEQ multiplex PCR; TCRdb's copy has only in-frame clones and lacks some. Of 65,000 to 80,000 clones in the sample, around 84% were seen once. The source material was PBMCs, sampled around atezolizumab (anti-PD-L1) treatment. The receptors stem from an older man with urothelial cancer.

The V and J genes are TRBV5-5 and TRBJ2-3; the D gene is possibly TRBD1 (5 bases). V was pared by 0 bases and J by 3 bases, with 11 bases between. The CDR3 has 15 amino acids. Per the germline V gene, CDR1 is SGHKS and CDR2 is YYEKEE (reference sequence). The CDR3 bases are TGTGCCAGCAGCTTGGGGAGACAGACTACAGATACGCAGTATTTT. Translated, it gives CASSLGRQTTDTQYF.

This clone occurred once. The rearrangement links TRBV4-1 to TRBJ2-7, with D perhaps TRBD2 (6 bases). V lost 4 bases and J lost 0, with 16 bases in between. The CDR3 loop spans 16 amino acids. CDR1 MGHRA and CDR2 YSYEKL come from the germline V gene. CDR3 amino acids: CASSPGLHPSSYEQYF. The DNA of the CDR3 is TGCGCCAGCAGCCCTGGACTACACCCGAGCTCCTACGAGCAGTACTTC.

This sequence joins TRBV14 and TRBJ1-1, with 7 nucleotides matching TRBD1. Trimming removed 4 bases from V and 1 base from J; junction bases left unmatched: 6. Germline CDR1 reads SGHDN; CDR2 reads FVKESK. The CDR3 is 15 amino acids. This CDR3 reads CASSLRTGANTEAFF. Here the CDR3 DNA reads TGTGCCAGCAGCCTCCGGACAGGAGCGAACACTGAAGCTTTCTTT.

The J gene is TRBJ1-1, the V gene TRBV27; D possibly corresponds to TRBD1 (5 bases). This CDR3 contains 13 residues. V was shortened by 5 bases and J by 1 base, with 8 bases between the two germline ends. The germline gives CDR1 MNHEY, CDR2 SMNVEV (reference sequence). The CDR3 region is CASSHGQNTEAFF. The CDR3 coding sequence is TGTGCCAGCAGTCACGGACAGAACACTGAAGCTTTCTTT.

V gene TRBV5-1 combines with J gene TRBJ1-1, with D possibly TRBD1 on 6 matching bases. The CDR3 is made up of 14 amino acids. Trimming stripped 0 bases from V and 3 bases from J, with 9 bases between. Germline CDR1 SGHRS, CDR2 YFSETQ. CDR3 sequence: CASSLVGGDTEAFF. The CDR3 nucleotides read TGCGCCAGCAGCTTGGTAGGGGGGGACACTGAAGCTTTCTTT.

J is TRBJ2-3 and V is TRBV5-1; possibly TRBD2 for D (6 bases). CDR1 is SGHRS, CDR2 YFSETQ, per germline. This CDR3 contains 15 residues. V was shortened by 4 bases and J by 0 bases, with 12 bases between the two germline ends. CDR3 bases: TGCGCCAGCAGCACCCATAGCGGCAGCACAGATACGCAGTATTTT. As protein: CASSTHSGSTDTQYF.

The chain employs TRBV14 and TRBJ2-5; 9 positions match TRBD2. The ends lost 0 bases at V and 1 base at J; junction bases unmatched: 6. The germline gives CDR1 SGHDN, CDR2 FVKESK. The CDR3 totals 17 residues. CDR3 residues: CASSQDNLAGLQETQYF. CDR3 in DNA: TGTGCCAGCAGCCAAGATAATCTAGCGGGACTCCAAGAGACCCAGTACTTC.

In this sample, this clone turned up a few times. V is TRBV6-5 and J is TRBJ2-1; TRBD2 aligns across 11 bases. The CDR3 runs 14 residues. J gave up 7 bases and V 6 bases, and 5 bases lay outside the gene matches. From germline, CDR1 is MNHEY and CDR2 SVGAGI. Here the CDR3 DNA reads TGTGCCAGCAGCAGGACTAGCGGGCGGAATGAGCAGTTCTTC. This codes for CASSRTSGRNEQFF.

This rearrangement joins TRBV9 to TRBJ2-6, with 11 bases that match TRBD1. Losses at the gene ends were 0 bases for V and 0 bases for J; bases not matched to a gene: 8. CDR3 length equals 20 residues. Germline V gene data show CDR1 as SGDLS and CDR2 as YYNGEE. The CDR3 DNA sequence: TGTGCCAGCAGCGTAGTTCCAGGGACAGGGGGGTTCTCTGGGGCCAACGTCCTGACTTTC. This gives the protein CASSVVPGTGGFSGANVLTF. The whole variable domain, remainder taken from reference TRBV9 and TRBJ2-6, is DSGVTQTPKHLITATGQRVTLRCSPRSGDLSVYWYQQSLDQGLQFLIQYYNGEERAKGNILERFSAQQFPDLHSELNLSSLELGDSALYFCASSVVPGTGGFSGANVLTFGAGSRLTVL.

The chain uses TRBV13 and TRBJ1-1; D is undetermined. This CDR3 comprises 14 residues. The germline V gene has CDR1 PRHDT and CDR2 FYEKMQ (reference sequence). V shed 4 bases and J shed 1 base, with 10 bases lying between them. The CDR3 nucleotides read TGTGCCAGCAGCTCATTCCCCAGGAACACTGAAGCTTTCTTT. Its protein product is CASSSFPRNTEAFF.

CDR3 sequence (DNA): TGTGCCAGTAGTACCGTAGAATCTCGATATGGCTACACCTTC. It specifies CASSTVESRYGYTF. The chain joins TRBV19 to TRBJ1-2, with D unclear. Deletions cut 4 bases from V and 5 bases from J, with 14 bases between. The length of the CDR3 is 14 residues. In germline, CDR1 is LNHDA, CDR2 SQIVND (reference sequence). Supplemented by reference TRBV19 and TRBJ1-2, the full variable domain reads DGGITQSPKYLFRKEGQNVTLSCEQNLNHDAMYWYRQDPGQGLRLIYYSQIVNDFQKGDIAEGYSVSREKKESFPLTVTSAQKNPTAFYLCASSTVESRYGYTFGSGTRLTVV.

The chain couples TRBV27 to TRBJ2-2, with 8 bases that match TRBD1. Germline V lookup: CDR1 MNHEY, CDR2 SMNVEV (reference sequence). The CDR3 spans 13 residues. V lost 5 bases, J lost 7 bases, and 3 bases stayed unmatched. CDR3 loop: CASSTGGIGELFF. The DNA of the CDR3 is TGTGCCAGCAGTACAGGGGGTATCGGGGAGCTGTTTTTT.

This rearrangement joins TRBV2 to TRBJ1-5; D not resolved. This CDR3 comprises 13 residues. Trimming stripped 4 bases from V and 5 bases from J, with 9 bases between. Germline-derived CDR1 and CDR2 are SNHLY and FYNNEI. The CDR3 region is CASSGDSDQPQHF. CDR3 sequence (DNA): TGTGCCAGCAGTGGAGACTCCGATCAGCCCCAGCATTTT.